This entry is about one TCR beta chain. Its specificity is not known. When replicate PCRs were run on sorted subsets, they used 200 to 250 ng DNA, about 30,000 T cell genomes. In the original processing: Junction-only immunoSEQ sequences carried no quality scores, so filtering differed. Sequenced by immunoSEQ multiplex PCR; TCRdb stores in-frame clones only, minus some. From that table come the V and J calls and clone size; the DNA was used to work out D and trimming. The sample holds roughly 2.5 million clones, about 92% seen once. This sample is part of a study of shared clonotypes between healthy human individuals. Study-level background: Used for every donor were three CD4 naive, three CD4 memory, two CD8 naive and one CD8 memory plate.

Findings of the study overall: About 5% was the fraction of naive CD4 clonotypes found shared across several donors.

The source is a man between 18 and 35 years old in good health. Sample: naive CD4+ T cells sorted from blood. Subset described: CD45RA+ positively selected.

The CDR3 here is CASSALAGGADTQYF. The CDR3 nucleotides read TGCGCCAGCAGCGCACTAGCGGGAGGAGCAGATACGCAGTATTTT. This chain uses TRBV5-1 with TRBJ2-3, with 12 positions matching TRBD2. Germline CDR1 reads SGHRS; CDR2 reads YFSETQ. CDR3 length: 15 residues. V trimming: 4 bases; J trimming: 4 bases; junction bases outside the gene matches: 4.